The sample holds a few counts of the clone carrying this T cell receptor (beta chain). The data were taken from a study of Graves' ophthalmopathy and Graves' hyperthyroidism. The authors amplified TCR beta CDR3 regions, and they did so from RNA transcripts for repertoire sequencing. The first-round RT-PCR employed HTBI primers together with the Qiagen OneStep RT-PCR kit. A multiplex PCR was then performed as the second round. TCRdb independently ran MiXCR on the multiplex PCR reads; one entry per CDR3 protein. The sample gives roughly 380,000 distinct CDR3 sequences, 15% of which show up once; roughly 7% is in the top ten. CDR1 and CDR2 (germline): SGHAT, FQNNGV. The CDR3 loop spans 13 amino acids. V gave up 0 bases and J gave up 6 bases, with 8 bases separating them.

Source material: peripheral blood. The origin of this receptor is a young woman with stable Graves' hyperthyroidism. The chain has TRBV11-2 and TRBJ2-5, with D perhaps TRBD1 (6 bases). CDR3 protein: CASSLDTGQTQYF. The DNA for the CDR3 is TGTGCCAGCAGCTTAGATACAGGGCAGACCCAGTACTTC. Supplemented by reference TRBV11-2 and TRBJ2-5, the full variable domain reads EAGVAQSPRYKIIEKRQSVAFWCNPISGHATLYWYQQILGQGPKLLIQFQNNGVVDDSQLPKDRFSAERLKGVDSTLKIQPAKLEDSAVYLCASSLDTGQTQYFGPGTRLLVL.